The rows below give T cell receptor beta chains drawn from one sample of a study of T cell responses to AZD1222 COVID-19 vaccine. TCRdb's table, derived via immunoSEQ multiplex PCR, lists solely in-frame clones and lacks some. The data contain 75,000 to 100,000 clones, 70% to 90% of them seen just once; the ten biggest clones take up about 9.4%. Sequences were derived from peripheral blood, sampled on day 0 of MenACWY control vaccination. These TCRs come from an adult in good health. CDR3s leave out the opening cysteine and the closing phenylalanine or tryptophan. The order of the fields is CDR3 length, V gene, CDR3 protein.

10 TRBV18 ASSPPTETQY
13 TRBV5-1 ASSPGGRGNEKLF
13 TRBV7-8 ASSLVSANTGELF
12 TRBV25-1 ASSATGINYGYT
13 TRBV7-9 ASSLFGDMNTEAF
11 TRBV7-2 ASRAGTAYGYT
10 TRBV28 ASTDGAYGYT
13 TRBV18 ASSSDRGLNTEAF
12 TRBV30 AWSAGSLTDTQY
11 TRBV6-1 ASSEVGRYGYT
11 TRBV12-3/TRBV12-4 ASRSELNTEAF
12 TRBV10-2 ASGGGWGLTEAF
13 TRBV24-1 ATSDLWTIGNTIY
11 TRBV5-1 ASSTQGVYGYT
13 TRBV3-1/TRBV3-2 ASSQDAAEVETQY
15 TRBV5-1 ASSPDGGGGSYNEQF
13 TRBV6-5 ATSSGAGGYNEQF
13 TRBV9 ASSPTGRGDPEAF
12 TRBV6-6 ASRPSGGQPWAF
11 TRBV5-4 ASSLSTTSEQY
13 TRBV7-8 ASSPMGAVNQPQH
13 TRBV6-5 ASSYDPARAGEQY
11 TRBV5-1 ASSLGTNEKLF
10 TRBV7-8 ASSGGSGTQY
13 TRBV4-2 ASSQGGGGSYEQY
9 TRBV28 ASRYNEKLF
11 TRBV5-1 ASSWTGNEKLF
12 TRBV19 ASSILAGQETQY
14 TRBV4-3 ASSPTSGGTGVYKY
13 TRBV2 ASRSGTRGSNEQF
13 TRBV28 ASSTSLRGYNEQF
11 TRBV19 ASSIGAQGEQF
11 TRBV9 ASSVLDSSGYT
17 TRBV5-6 ASSPPVRVLVSSTDTQY
13 TRBV18 ASSPRQGNTDTQY
13 TRBV25-1 ASSDTGQIQETQY
13 TRBV5-6 ASSSLTANTGELF
12 TRBV6-5 ASSSPGLVNEQF
13 TRBV3-1/TRBV3-2 ASSLGTARPYEQY
14 TRBV7-6 ASSGPPGRTNEKLF
16 TRBV7-9 ASSPPGHSNLNTGELF
12 TRBV2 ASAGQALGNTIY
13 TRBV9 ASSAGLGVNTEAF
12 TRBV30 AWTSGTSRETQY
17 TRBV14 ASSPPPTSGGAILETQY
12 TRBV7-9 ASRPTGTGEKLF